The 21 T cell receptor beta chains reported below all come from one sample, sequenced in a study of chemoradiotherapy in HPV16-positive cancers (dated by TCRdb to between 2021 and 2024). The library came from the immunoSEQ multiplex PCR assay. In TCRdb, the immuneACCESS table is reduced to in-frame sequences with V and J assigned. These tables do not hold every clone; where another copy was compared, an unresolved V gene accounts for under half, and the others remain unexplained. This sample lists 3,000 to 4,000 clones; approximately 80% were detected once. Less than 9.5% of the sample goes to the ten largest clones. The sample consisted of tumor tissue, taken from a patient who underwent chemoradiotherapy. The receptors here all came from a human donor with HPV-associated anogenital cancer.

DNA for the CDR3: TGTGCCAGTAGTATAGTAAGTGGGGAAGACGAGACCCAGTACTTC. Translation gives CASSIVSGEDETQYF. This chain links TRBV19 with TRBJ2-5; D gene unclear. This CDR3 has 15 residues. V lost 1 base and J 5 bases, leaving 14 bases between the germline ends. Germline V gene data show CDR1 as LNHDA and CDR2 as SQIVND (reference sequence). Together with reference TRBV19 and TRBJ2-5, the CDR3 gives the full variable domain: DGGITQSPKYLFRKEGQNVTLSCEQNLNHDAMYWYRQDPGQGLRLIYYSQIVNDFQKGDIAEGYSVSREKKESFPLTVTSAQKNPTAFYLCASSIVSGEDETQYFGPGTRLLVL.

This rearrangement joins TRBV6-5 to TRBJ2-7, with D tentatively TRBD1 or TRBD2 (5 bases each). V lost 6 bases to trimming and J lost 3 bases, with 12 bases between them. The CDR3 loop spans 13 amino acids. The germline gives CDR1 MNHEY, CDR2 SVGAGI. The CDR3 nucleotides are TGTGCCAGCAGCGGGGCGATGAACTACGAGCAGTACTTC. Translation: CASSGAMNYEQYF.

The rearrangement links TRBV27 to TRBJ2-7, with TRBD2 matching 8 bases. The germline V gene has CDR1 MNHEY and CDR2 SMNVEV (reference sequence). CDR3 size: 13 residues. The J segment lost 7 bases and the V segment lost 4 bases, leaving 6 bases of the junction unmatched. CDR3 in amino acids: CASSSTVAGEQYF. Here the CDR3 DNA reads TGTGCCAGCAGTTCGACAGTAGCGGGAGAGCAGTACTTC.

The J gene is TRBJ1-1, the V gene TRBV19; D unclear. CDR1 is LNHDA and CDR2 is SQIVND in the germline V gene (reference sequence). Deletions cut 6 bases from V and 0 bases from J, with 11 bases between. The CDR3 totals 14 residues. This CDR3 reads CASSTATLNTEAFF. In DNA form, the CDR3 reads TGTGCCAGTAGCACCGCTACACTGAACACTGAAGCTTTCTTT.

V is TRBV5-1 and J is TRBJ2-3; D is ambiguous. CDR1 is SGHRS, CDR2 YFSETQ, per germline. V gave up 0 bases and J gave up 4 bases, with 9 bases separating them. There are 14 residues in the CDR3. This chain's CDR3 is CASSLVQFSDTQYF. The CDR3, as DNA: TGCGCCAGCAGCTTGGTCCAGTTCTCAGATACGCAGTATTTT.

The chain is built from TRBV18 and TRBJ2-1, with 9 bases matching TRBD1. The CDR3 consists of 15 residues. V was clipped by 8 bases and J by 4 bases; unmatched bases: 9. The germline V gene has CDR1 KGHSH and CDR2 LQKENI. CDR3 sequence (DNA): TGTGCCAGCCAGGGGGACAGGGAGCAGTACAATGAGCAGTTCTTC. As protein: CASQGDREQYNEQFF.

The CDR3 sequence: CASSVGGRKDEQFF. The DNA of the CDR3 is TGTGCCAGCAGCGTCGGGGGGAGGAAGGATGAGCAGTTCTTC. The chain is built from TRBV9 and TRBJ2-1; 7 positions agree with TRBD2. Trimming took 2 bases from V and 8 from J; bases not matched to a gene: 7. The V gene's germline CDR1 is SGDLS and CDR2 YYNGEE. The length of the CDR3 is 14 residues. Full variable domain (missing parts from reference TRBV9 and TRBJ2-1): DSGVTQTPKHLITATGQRVTLRCSPRSGDLSVYWYQQSLDQGLQFLIQYYNGEERAKGNILERFSAQQFPDLHSELNLSSLELGDSALYFCASSVGGRKDEQFFGPGTRLTVL.

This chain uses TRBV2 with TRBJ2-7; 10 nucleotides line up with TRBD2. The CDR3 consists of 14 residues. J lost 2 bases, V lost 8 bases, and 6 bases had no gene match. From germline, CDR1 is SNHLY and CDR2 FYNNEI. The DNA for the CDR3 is TGTGCCAGCCGTTGGACTAGCGGAACCTACGAGCAGTACTTC. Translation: CASRWTSGTYEQYF.

The CDR3 nucleotides read TGTGCCAGCAGTGACCGGGACAACACTGAAGCTTTCTTT. This codes for CASSDRDNTEAFF. J is TRBJ1-1 and V is TRBV6-4; a weak D match, TRBD1 (5 bases). There are 13 residues in the CDR3. The germline V gene has CDR1 MRHNA and CDR2 SNTAGT. Trimming removed 2 bases from V and 2 bases from J, with 6 bases in between.

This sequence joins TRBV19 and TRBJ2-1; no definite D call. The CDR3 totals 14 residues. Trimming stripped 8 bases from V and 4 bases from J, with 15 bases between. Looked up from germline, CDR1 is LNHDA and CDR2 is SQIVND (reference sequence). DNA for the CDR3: TGTGCCAGTTCCGACGGAGCCATATACAATGAGCAGTTCTTC. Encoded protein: CASSDGAIYNEQFF.

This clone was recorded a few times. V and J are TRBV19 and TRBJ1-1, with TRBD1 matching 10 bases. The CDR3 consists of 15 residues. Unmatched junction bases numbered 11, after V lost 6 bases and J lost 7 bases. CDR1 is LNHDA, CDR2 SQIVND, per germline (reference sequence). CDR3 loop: CASSAWDRGRDEAFF. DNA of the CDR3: TGTGCCAGTAGCGCCTGGGACAGGGGAAGAGATGAAGCTTTCTTT.

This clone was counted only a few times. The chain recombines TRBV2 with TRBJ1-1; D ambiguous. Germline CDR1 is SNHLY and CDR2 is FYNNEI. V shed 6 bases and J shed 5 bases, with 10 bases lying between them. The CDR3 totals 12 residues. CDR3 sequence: CASSLRGTEAFF. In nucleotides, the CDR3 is TGTGCCAGCAGCCTACGCGGGACTGAAGCTTTCTTT.

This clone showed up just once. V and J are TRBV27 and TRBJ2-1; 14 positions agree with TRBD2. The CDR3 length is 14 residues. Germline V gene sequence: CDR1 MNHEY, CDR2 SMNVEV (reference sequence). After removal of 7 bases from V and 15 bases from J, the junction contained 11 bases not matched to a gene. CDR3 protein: CASNSPGLAGDVFF. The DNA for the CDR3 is TGTGCCAGCAATAGCCCGGGACTAGCGGGAGATGTGTTCTTC.

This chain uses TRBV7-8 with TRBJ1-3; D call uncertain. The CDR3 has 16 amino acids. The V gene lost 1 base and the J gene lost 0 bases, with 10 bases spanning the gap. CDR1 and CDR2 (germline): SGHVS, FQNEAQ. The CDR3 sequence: CASSLVTDRSGNTIYF. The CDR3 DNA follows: TGTGCCAGCAGCTTAGTGACCGATCGCTCTGGAAACACCATATATTTT.

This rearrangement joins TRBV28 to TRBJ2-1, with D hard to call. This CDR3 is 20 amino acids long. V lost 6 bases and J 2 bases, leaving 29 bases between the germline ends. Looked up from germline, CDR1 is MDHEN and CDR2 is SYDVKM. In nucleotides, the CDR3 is TGTGCCAGCAGGCCGTTTAGGGCCATTTGGGCAGTACTTCCCTACAATGAGCAGTTCTTC. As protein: CASRPFRAIWAVLPYNEQFF.

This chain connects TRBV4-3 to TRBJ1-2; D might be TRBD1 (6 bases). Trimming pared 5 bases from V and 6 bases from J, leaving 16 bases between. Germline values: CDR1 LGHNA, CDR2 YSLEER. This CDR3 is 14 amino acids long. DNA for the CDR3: TGCGCCAGCAGCACCCAACAGGGAGGAGATGGCTACACCTTC. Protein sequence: CASSTQQGGDGYTF.

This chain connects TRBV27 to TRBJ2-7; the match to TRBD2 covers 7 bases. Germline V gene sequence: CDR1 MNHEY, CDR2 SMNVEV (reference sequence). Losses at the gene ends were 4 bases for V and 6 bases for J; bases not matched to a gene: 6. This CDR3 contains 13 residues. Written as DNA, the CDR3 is TGTGCCAGCAGTTGGCGGGAGAGTGGCGAGCAGTACTTC. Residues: CASSWRESGEQYF.

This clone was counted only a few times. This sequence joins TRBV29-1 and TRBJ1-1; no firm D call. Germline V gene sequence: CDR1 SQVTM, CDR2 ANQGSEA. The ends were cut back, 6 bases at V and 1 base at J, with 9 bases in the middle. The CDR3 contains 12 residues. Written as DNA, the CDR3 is TGCAGCGTGGTACAGTGGAACACTGAAGCTTTCTTT. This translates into CSVVQWNTEAFF.

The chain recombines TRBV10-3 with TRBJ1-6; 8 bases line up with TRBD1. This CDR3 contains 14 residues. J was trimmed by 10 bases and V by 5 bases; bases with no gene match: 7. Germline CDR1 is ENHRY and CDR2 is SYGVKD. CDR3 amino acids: CAISSRGLRSPLHF. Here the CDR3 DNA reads TGTGCCATCAGTTCCAGGGGGCTACGCTCACCCCTCCACTTT.

In DNA, the CDR3 is TGCGCCAGCAGCTTGGGCGCTCCGGGACTTCGGGAGGACGAGCAGTACTTC. Protein sequence: CASSLGAPGLREDEQYF. This rearrangement joins TRBV5-1 to TRBJ2-7, with 7 bases that match TRBD2. The junction had 14 bases not matched to a gene; V was cut back by 0 bases and J by 5 bases. This CDR3 region has 17 residues. Germline lookup yields CDR1 SGHRS and CDR2 YFSETQ.

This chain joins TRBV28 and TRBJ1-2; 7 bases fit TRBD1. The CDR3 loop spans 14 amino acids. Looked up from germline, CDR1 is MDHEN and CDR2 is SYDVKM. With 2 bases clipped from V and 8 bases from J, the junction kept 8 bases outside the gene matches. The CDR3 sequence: CASSLGTAGLGYTF. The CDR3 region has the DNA TGTGCCAGCAGTTTAGGGACAGCGGGGTTGGGCTACACCTTC.